Following are 21 T cell receptor beta chains from one sample sequenced in a study of OX40 agonist ivuxolimab in advanced cancers. Profiled with immunoSEQ multiplex PCR; TCRdb holds only in-frame clones, not every one. The table records some 44,000 clones, 86% of them present only once. The sample in question was CD4+ or CD8+ T cells sorted from blood, obtained in a trial of the OX40 agonist ivuxolimab. These receptors were taken from an adult with an advanced solid tumor such as melanoma, head and neck, liver or kidney cancer.

The chain links TRBV29-1 to TRBJ2-3; D might be TRBD2 (5 bases). Trimming took 6 bases from V and 7 from J, leaving 14 bases between them. The CDR3 spans 12 residues. CDR1 is SQVTM and CDR2 is ANQGSEA in the germline V gene. The CDR3 here is CSVGEGWNTQYF. CDR3 coding DNA: TGCAGCGTGGGAGAGGGATGGAATACGCAGTATTTT.

This clone has a handful of counts. The chain couples TRBV6-5 to TRBJ1-6; no definite D call. CDR3 length: 12 amino acids. Germline V gene data show CDR1 as MNHEY and CDR2 as SVGAGI. Trimming cost V 10 bases and J 5 bases, with 9 bases left between them. CDR3 DNA: TGTGCCACAAGGTCAAATAATTCACCCCTCCACTTT. Translated, it gives CATRSNNSPLHF.

This clone came up a few times. This rearrangement joins TRBV10-1 to TRBJ2-7, with D possibly TRBD1 on 5 matching bases. The germline V gene has CDR1 WNHNN and CDR2 SYGVQD (reference sequence). Trimming took off 3 bases at V and 1 base at J, with 16 bases between the two ends. The CDR3 contains 16 residues. CDR3 bases: TGCGCCAGCAGTGATAAAAACAGGCGAAGGTCCTACGAGCAGTACTTC. Translated, it gives CASSDKNRRRSYEQYF.

V is TRBV19 and J is TRBJ1-2; D remains unclear. The germline V gene encodes CDR1 LNHDA and CDR2 SQIVND (reference sequence). V lost 6 bases and J 2 bases, leaving 13 bases between the germline ends. CDR3 length equals 14 residues. The CDR3 DNA reads TGTGCCAGTAGCTCCTCCGGGCTAAACTATGGCTACACCTTC. Its translation: CASSSSGLNYGYTF.

The chain uses TRBV5-1 and TRBJ1-4, with 11 nucleotides matching TRBD1. There are 15 residues in the CDR3. The V and J ends lost 4 bases and 8 bases, in that order; junction bases with no gene match: 7. Germline-derived CDR1 and CDR2 are SGHRS and YFSETQ. In DNA, the CDR3 is TGCGCCAGCAGCCCGGACAGGGGGCTGCGGGAAAAACTGTTTTTT. Protein sequence: CASSPDRGLREKLFF.

CDR3 loop: CASSPGTADTEAFF. The CDR3 DNA is TGTGCCAGTAGTCCCGGGACAGCGGACACTGAAGCTTTCTTT. This chain links TRBV19 with TRBJ1-1, with TRBD1 identical over 7 bases. CDR1 and CDR2 (germline): LNHDA, SQIVND (reference sequence). V lost 5 bases to trimming and J lost 3 bases; unmatched junction nucleotides: 6. This CDR3 has 14 amino acids.

The V gene is TRBV11-3, the J gene TRBJ2-2, with D hard to call. Germline values: CDR1 SGHNT, CDR2 YENEEA. The V gene lost 5 bases and the J gene lost 5 bases, with 12 bases spanning the gap. The CDR3 is 14 amino acids. This chain's CDR3 is CASSRSSGTGELFF. CDR3 nucleotide sequence: TGTGCCAGCAGCCGGAGTTCCGGGACCGGGGAGCTGTTTTTT.

The chain recombines TRBV5-5 with TRBJ1-1, with no clear D. V lost 4 bases and J 3 bases, leaving 13 bases between the germline ends. CDR1 SGHKS and CDR2 YYEKEE come from the germline V gene (reference sequence). This CDR3 spans 14 amino acids. This CDR3 reads CASSGTMTDTEAFF. The CDR3 DNA is TGTGCCAGCAGCGGCACGATGACGGACACTGAAGCTTTCTTT.

The V and J genes are TRBV30 and TRBJ1-2; tentatively, D is TRBD1 (6 bases). Germline loops: CDR1 GTSNPN, CDR2 SVGIG (reference sequence). This CDR3 region has 12 residues. Trimming took off 5 bases at V and 8 bases at J, with 15 bases between the two ends. The CDR3 DNA follows: TGTGCCTGGGATTACAGGGTAGGGGGCTACACCTTC. Its protein is CAWDYRVGGYTF.

CDR3 loop: CASSLTGTGDSGYTF. Written as DNA, the CDR3 is TGTGCCAGCAGCCTCACCGGGACAGGGGACTCTGGCTACACCTTC. This sequence joins TRBV7-9 and TRBJ1-2; TRBD1 matches at 10 bases. Trimming took 5 bases from V and 7 from J; bases not matched to a gene: 10. The germline CDR1 and CDR2 sequences are SEHNR and FQNEAQ (reference sequence). The CDR3 is 15 residues long.

V and J are TRBV4-2 and TRBJ1-5; 9 bases are shared with TRBD1. J was trimmed by 9 bases and V by 9 bases; bases with no gene match: 15. The CDR3 loop spans 15 amino acids. Germline loops: CDR1 LGHNA, CDR2 YNFKEQ. CDR3 DNA sequence: TGTGCCAGTAGCTCCCCCGGGACAGGGTCTTCGCCCCAGCATTTT. As protein: CASSSPGTGSSPQHF.

This clone was seen once. The chain uses TRBV2 and TRBJ2-2, with 9 positions matching TRBD2. The CDR3 is 16 residues long. V lost 9 bases to trimming and J lost 0 bases; unmatched junction nucleotides: 8. Germline CDR1 is SNHLY and CDR2 is FYNNEI. The CDR3 region is CASEGLAGANTGELFF. CDR3 nucleotide sequence: TGTGCCAGTGAGGGACTAGCAGGAGCGAACACCGGGGAGCTGTTTTTT.

J is TRBJ1-1 and V is TRBV6-6; D is unresolved. Germline V gives CDR1 MNHNY, CDR2 SVGAGI (reference sequence). This CDR3 region has 12 residues. The V end lost 2 bases, the J end lost 4 bases, and 5 bases lay between the germline ends. The CDR3 sequence: CASSYVGTEAFF. In DNA, the CDR3 is TGTGCCAGCAGTTACGTCGGCACTGAAGCTTTCTTT.

The chain couples TRBV29-1 to TRBJ2-3; possibly TRBD2 for D (6 bases). This CDR3 comprises 14 residues. Trimming took 7 bases from V and 2 from J, leaving 16 bases between them. The germline V gene encodes CDR1 SQVTM and CDR2 ANQGSEA. For the CDR3, the DNA is TGCAGCGCCCCCAGGGCGGGGAACACAGATACGCAGTATTTT. Encoded protein: CSAPRAGNTDTQYF.

Written as DNA, the CDR3 is TGTGCCAGTACCCCTGATCCTGGCATATCCTACGAGCAGTACTTC. Encoded protein: CASTPDPGISYEQYF. This sequence joins TRBV6-5 and TRBJ2-7; D remains ambiguous. The ends were cut back, 9 bases at V and 1 base at J, with 19 bases in the middle. The CDR3 sequence is 15 residues long. Germline values: CDR1 MNHEY, CDR2 SVGAGI.

V gene TRBV19 combines with J gene TRBJ1-5, with D unclear. This CDR3 is 15 amino acids long. CDR1 is LNHDA, CDR2 SQIVND, per germline (reference sequence). V dropped 3 bases and J dropped 3 bases, with 12 bases sitting between them. The CDR3 sequence is CASSMGVLFNQPQHF. The CDR3 nucleotides are TGTGCCAGTAGTATGGGAGTCCTATTCAATCAGCCCCAGCATTTT.

This clone was counted only a few times. The V gene is TRBV29-1, the J gene TRBJ1-2; 7 bases align to TRBD1. Germline trimming cut 4 bases from V and 6 bases from J; bases unmatched to any gene: 17. Looked up from germline, CDR1 is SQVTM and CDR2 is ANQGSEA. The CDR3 is made up of 16 amino acids. CDR3 sequence reads: CSVGRGGGAIGNGYTF. For the CDR3, the DNA is TGCAGCGTTGGGAGAGGAGGGGGCGCAATCGGGAATGGCTACACCTTC.

The V call is TRBV11-3, the J call TRBJ2-5, with D tentatively TRBD1 or TRBD2 (6 bases each). Trimming took off 1 base at V and 4 bases at J, with 13 bases between the two ends. Germline values: CDR1 SGHNT, CDR2 YENEEA. This CDR3 comprises 15 residues. Here the CDR3 reads CASSLGTGGGETQYF. The DNA for the CDR3 is TGTGCCAGCAGCTTAGGCACAGGAGGGGGAGAGACCCAGTACTTC.

V usage is TRBV11-2 and J usage is TRBJ1-5; 7 positions match TRBD1. This CDR3 spans 14 amino acids. Losses at the gene ends were 7 bases for V and 3 bases for J; bases not matched to a gene: 6. Germline CDR1 is SGHAT and CDR2 is FQNNGV. The CDR3 loop is CASNPGQTNQPQHF. CDR3 DNA sequence: TGTGCCAGCAACCCGGGACAGACCAATCAGCCCCAGCATTTT.

V gene TRBV7-9 combines with J gene TRBJ2-3, with 8 bases that match TRBD1. J was trimmed by 1 base and V by 5 bases; bases with no gene match: 5. The CDR3 loop spans 15 amino acids. CDR1 SEHNR and CDR2 FQNEAQ come from the germline V gene (reference sequence). CDR3 DNA: TGTGCCAGCAGCCCCCAGGACAGGGGCACAGATACGCAGTATTTT. This codes for CASSPQDRGTDTQYF.

The chain couples TRBV7-8 to TRBJ2-3; TRBD2 matches at 11 bases. CDR3 length equals 16 residues. V lost 5 bases to trimming and J lost 3 bases; unmatched junction nucleotides: 7. Germline loops: CDR1 SGHVS, CDR2 FQNEAQ. The CDR3 nucleotides read TGTGCCAGCAGCCCCCGGACTAGCGGGTTTACAGATACGCAGTATTTT. Translating gives CASSPRTSGFTDTQYF.